This paragraph covers one T cell receptor beta chain sequence. The specificity of this receptor is unknown. The record has no base qualities; no much larger clone is one base away. Sorted unstimulated T cells, along with proliferating T cells recovered from mixed lymphocyte reactions, underwent TCRbeta CDR3 sequencing. Fresh whole blood from 9 to 10 HLA-typed healthy donors served as the source for isolating PBMCs. To map where alloreactive clones came from, unstimulated CD4+ regulatory T cells were FACS-sorted. Looking up the germline V gene (reference sequence) yields CDR1 LNHNV and CDR2 YYDKDF. Including cysteine and phenylalanine, the CDR3 has 11 amino acids. Solely the CDR3 DNA is kept, with 33 bases framed from the first base. V and J are truncated by 5 bases and 8 bases respectively, leaving an intervening sequence of 9 bases. The data derive from a study of siplizumab effects on memory and regulatory T cells (dated by TCRdb to between 2018 and 2021). About the study as a whole: The study looked at the effect of siplizumab, an anti-CD2 antibody, on alloreactive T-cell subsets in allogeneic mixed lymphocyte reactions made from human PBMCs. What the work shows at the level of the full study, not this receptor alone: Among mappable alloreactive CD4+ clones, the Treg-derived fraction averaged around 69% with siplizumab versus around 25% in control reactions. Greater diversity appeared to be present in unstimulated naive T cells than in memory T cells, and a substantial contribution to the alloresponse seemed to be made by naive cells. The suppressive function of proliferating Tregs from siplizumab cultures was not functionally confirmed. Sequences below about 10^-5 frequency were poorly captured, so only a minor fraction of alloreactive clones could be mapped to unstimulated subsets. Siplizumab significantly lowered the cumulative frequency of alloreactive sequences that could be traced to unstimulated CD4+ memory T cells. Roughly 75-95% of proliferating CD4+ or CD8+ clones could not be assigned a naive or memory phenotype.

Libraries were made using the immunoSEQ multiplex PCR assay. The deep sequencing platform assayed about 10^5 TCR templates per sample. Genomic DNA extracted from sorted T cells was used for TCRbeta CDR3 sequencing. Turning to the authors' computational methods: Clonal analysis of TCRbeta CDR3 data was done in the R programming language. Comparing unstimulated samples against CFSE-low samples taken after the reaction was how alloreactive CD4+ and CD8+ clones were defined. Alloreactive CD4+ clones were assigned to regulatory or non-regulatory origin by matching sequences to sorted unstimulated Treg and non-Treg repertoires. The immuneACCESS repertoire file appears here via TCRdb, limited to in-frame rearrangements. These files lack a portion of the clones; in checked studies, under half of the deficit traces to unresolved V genes, and the cause of the others is not known. V and J calls and clone size are copied from that table; D and trimming were computed from the DNA. This sample lists more than 85,000 clones; 90% to 95% were detected once. The ten top clones hold roughly 0.62% of the sample.

The clonotype was recovered from a human donor in good health. Sequencing was carried out using Tregs sorted from blood. The chain was built from TRBV15 and TRBJ1-1; a tentative D match to TRBD1 spans 5 bases. The DNA sequence reads TGTGCCACCAGCCTTGGGGCCGAAGCTTTCTTT. Its coded protein is CATSLGAEAFF.